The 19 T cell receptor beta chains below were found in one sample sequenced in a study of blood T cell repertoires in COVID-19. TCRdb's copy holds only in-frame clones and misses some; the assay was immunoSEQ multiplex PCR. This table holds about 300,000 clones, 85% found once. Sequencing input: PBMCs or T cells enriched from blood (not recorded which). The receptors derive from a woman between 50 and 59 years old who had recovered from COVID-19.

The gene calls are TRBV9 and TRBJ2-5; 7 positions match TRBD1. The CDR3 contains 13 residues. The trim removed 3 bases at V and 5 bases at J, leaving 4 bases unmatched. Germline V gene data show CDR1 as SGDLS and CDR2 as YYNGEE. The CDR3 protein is CASSARGMETQYF. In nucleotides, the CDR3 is TGTGCCAGCAGCGCCAGGGGGATGGAGACCCAGTACTTC.

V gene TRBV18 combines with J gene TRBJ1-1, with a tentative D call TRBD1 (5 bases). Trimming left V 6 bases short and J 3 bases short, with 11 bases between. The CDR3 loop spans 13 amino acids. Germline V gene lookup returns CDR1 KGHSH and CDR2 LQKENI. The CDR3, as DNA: TGTGCCAGCTCCCAGGGCAGGGACACTGAAGCTTTCTTT. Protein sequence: CASSQGRDTEAFF.

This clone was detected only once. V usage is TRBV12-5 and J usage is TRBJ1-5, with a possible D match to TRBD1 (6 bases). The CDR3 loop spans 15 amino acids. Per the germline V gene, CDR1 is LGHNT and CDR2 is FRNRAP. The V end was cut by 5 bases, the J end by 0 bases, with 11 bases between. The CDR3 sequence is CASGTGTYSNQPQHF. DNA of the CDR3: TGTGCTAGTGGTACAGGGACATATAGCAATCAGCCCCAGCATTTT.

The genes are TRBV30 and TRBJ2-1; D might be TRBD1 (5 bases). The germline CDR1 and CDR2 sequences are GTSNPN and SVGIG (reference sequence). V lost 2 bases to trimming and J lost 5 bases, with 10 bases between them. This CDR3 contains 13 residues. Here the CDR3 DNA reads TGTGCCTGGAGTAATCAGGGCCACAATGAGCAGTTCTTC. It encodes CAWSNQGHNEQFF.

CDR3 in amino acids: CASSTRRQGQETQYF. In nucleotides, the CDR3 is TGTGCCAGCAGTACACGGCGGCAGGGGCAAGAGACCCAGTACTTC. V is TRBV25-1 and J is TRBJ2-5, with D possibly matching TRBD1 (6 bases). Germline values: CDR1 MGHDK, CDR2 SYGVNS. Trimming stripped 5 bases from V and 2 bases from J, with 15 bases between. This CDR3 region has 15 residues.

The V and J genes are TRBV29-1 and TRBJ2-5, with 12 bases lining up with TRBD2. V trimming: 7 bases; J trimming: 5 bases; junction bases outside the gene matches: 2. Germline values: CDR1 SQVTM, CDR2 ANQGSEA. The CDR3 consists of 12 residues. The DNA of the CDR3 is TGCAGCGGACTAGCGGGAGATGAGACCCAGTACTTC. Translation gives CSGLAGDETQYF.

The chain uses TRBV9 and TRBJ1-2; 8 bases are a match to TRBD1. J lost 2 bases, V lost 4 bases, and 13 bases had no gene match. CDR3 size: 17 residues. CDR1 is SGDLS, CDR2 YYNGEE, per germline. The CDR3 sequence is CASSRGQGVGLNYGYTF. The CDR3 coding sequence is TGTGCCAGCAGCCGTGGACAGGGAGTTGGTCTCAACTATGGCTACACCTTC.

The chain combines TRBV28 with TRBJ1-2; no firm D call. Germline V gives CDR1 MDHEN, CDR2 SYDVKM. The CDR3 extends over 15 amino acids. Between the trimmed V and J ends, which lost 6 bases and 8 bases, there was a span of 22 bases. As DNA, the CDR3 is TGTGCCAGCAGGTCCCCCGGCGGGGTGGGTACAGGCTACACCTTC. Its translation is CASRSPGGVGTGYTF.

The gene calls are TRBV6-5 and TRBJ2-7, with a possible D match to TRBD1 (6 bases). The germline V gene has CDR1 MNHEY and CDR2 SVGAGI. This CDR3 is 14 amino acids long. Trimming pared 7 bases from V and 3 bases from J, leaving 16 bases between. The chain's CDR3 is CASKRGKWGYEQYF. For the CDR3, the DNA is TGTGCCAGCAAAAGGGGGAAATGGGGCTACGAGCAGTACTTC.

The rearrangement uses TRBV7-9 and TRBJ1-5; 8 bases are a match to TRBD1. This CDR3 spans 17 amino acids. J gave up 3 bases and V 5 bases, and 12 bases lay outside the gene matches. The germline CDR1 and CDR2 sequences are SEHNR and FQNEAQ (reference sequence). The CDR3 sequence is CASSVGKTGEVNQPQHF. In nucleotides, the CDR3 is TGTGCCAGCAGCGTGGGAAAGACAGGGGAAGTCAATCAGCCCCAGCATTTT.

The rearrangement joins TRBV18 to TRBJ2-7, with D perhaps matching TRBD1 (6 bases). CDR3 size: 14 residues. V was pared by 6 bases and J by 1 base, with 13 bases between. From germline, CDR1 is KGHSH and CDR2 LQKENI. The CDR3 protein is CASSPSGQSYEQYF. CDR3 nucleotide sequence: TGTGCCAGCTCCCCAAGCGGACAGTCCTACGAGCAGTACTTC. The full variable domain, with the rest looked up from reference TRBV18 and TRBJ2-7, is NAGVMQNPRHLVRRRGQEARLRCSPMKGHSHVYWYRQLPEEGLKFMVYLQKENIIDESGMPKERFSAEFPKEGPSILRIQQVVRGDSAAYFCASSPSGQSYEQYFGPGTRLTVT.

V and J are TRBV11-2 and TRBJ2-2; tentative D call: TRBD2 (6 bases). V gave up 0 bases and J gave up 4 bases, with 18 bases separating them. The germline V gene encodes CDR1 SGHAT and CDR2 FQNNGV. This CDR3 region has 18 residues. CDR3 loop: CASSLDGTAGTFTGELFF. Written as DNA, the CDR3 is TGTGCCAGCAGCTTAGACGGGACTGCTGGTACGTTCACCGGGGAGCTGTTTTTT.

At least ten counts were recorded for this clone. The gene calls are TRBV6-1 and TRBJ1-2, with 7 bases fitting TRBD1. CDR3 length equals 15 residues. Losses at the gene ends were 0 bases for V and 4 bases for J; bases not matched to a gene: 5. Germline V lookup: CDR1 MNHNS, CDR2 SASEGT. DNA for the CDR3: TGTGCCAGCAGTGAAGCGATGGACAGGCTCTATGGCTACACCTTC. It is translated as CASSEAMDRLYGYTF.

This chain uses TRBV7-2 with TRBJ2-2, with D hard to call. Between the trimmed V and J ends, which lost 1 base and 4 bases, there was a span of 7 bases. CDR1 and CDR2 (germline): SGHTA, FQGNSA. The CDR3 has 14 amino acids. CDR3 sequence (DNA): TGTGCCAGCAGCTTAGGAGTGGTCACCGGGGAGCTGTTTTTT. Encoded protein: CASSLGVVTGELFF.

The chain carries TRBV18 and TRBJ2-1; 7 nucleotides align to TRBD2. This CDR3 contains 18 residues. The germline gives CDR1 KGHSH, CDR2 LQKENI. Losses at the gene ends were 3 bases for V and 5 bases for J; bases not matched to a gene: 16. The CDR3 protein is CASSPVDLSSSGHNEQFF. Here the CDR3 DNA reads TGTGCCAGCTCACCTGTAGATTTGTCGTCTAGCGGACACAATGAGCAGTTCTTC.

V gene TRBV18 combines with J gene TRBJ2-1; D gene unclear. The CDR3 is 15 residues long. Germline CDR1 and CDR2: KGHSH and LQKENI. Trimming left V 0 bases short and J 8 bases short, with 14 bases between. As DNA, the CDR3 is TGTGCCAGCTCACCACCGGAGAATAGACTTTATGAGCAGTTCTTC. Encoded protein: CASSPPENRLYEQFF.

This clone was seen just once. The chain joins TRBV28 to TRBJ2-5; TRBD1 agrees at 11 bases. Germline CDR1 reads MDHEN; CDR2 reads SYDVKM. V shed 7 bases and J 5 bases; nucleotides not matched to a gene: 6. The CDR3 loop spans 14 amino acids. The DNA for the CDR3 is TGTGCCAGCAACAAGGACAGGGGGCGGGAGACCCAGTACTTC. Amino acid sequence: CASNKDRGRETQYF.

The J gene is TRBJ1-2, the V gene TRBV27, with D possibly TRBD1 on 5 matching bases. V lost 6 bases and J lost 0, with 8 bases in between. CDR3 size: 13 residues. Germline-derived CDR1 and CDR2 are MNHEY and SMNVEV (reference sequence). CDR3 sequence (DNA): TGTGCCAGCAGGGACAAGACTAACTATGGCTACACCTTC. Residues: CASRDKTNYGYTF.

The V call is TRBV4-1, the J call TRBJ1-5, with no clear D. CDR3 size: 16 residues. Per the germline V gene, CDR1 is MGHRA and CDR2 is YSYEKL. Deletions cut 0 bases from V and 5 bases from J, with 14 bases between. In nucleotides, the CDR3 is TGCGCCAGCAGCCAAGATTCTGGCCAGACTTATCAGCCCCAGCATTTT. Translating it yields CASSQDSGQTYQPQHF.